One and the same sample provided the 5 T cell receptor beta chains below, sequenced in a study of spatial heterogeneity in lung cancer. TCRdb analysed the 5' RACE reads with MiXCR anew, one entry per CDR3 protein. Counted here are some 7,200 distinct CDR3 sequences, around 8.9% occurring once; the ten biggest clones make up less than 30%. The time point is: sample taken at primary tumor resection. Source: normal lung tissue next to the tumor, taken at surgery. The receptors were gathered from a male donor with early-stage non-small cell lung cancer.

This clonotype was recorded many times. V is TRBV6-2 or TRBV6-3 and J is TRBJ2-7; D assignment may be TRBD1 or TRBD2 (5 bases each). The CDR3 is 15 residues long. The germline V gene encodes CDR1 MNHEY and CDR2 SVGEGT. The V end lost 0 bases, the J end lost 2 bases, and 11 bases lay between the germline ends. CDR3 nucleotide sequence: TGTGCCAGCAGTTACTCGGGGACCGAAGCCTACGAGCAGTACTTC. This codes for CASSYSGTEAYEQYF.

This clonotype has ten or more counts. The rearrangement joins TRBV20-1 to TRBJ2-1, with D possibly being TRBD1 (6 bases). The CDR3 covers 15 residues. Trimming took off 3 bases at V and 0 bases at J, with 12 bases between the two ends. Per the germline V gene, CDR1 is DFQATT and CDR2 is SNEGSKA (reference sequence). CDR3 sequence (DNA): TGCAGTGCTAGCGACGGACAGAGCTCCTACAATGAGCAGTTCTTC. Its protein is CSASDGQSSYNEQFF.

This clonotype was counted at least ten times. V gene TRBV6-6 combines with J gene TRBJ1-2; 7 bases agree with TRBD1. The CDR3 is made up of 14 amino acids. J was trimmed by 0 bases and V by 2 bases; bases with no gene match: 0. CDR1 MNHNY and CDR2 SVGAGI come from the germline V gene (reference sequence). CDR3 sequence reads: CASSYGQANYGYTF. DNA of the CDR3: TGTGCCAGCAGTTACGGACAGGCTAACTATGGCTACACCTTC.

This clonotype occurred many times. The chain recombines TRBV10-1 with TRBJ2-1, with 7 bases fitting TRBD2. J gave up 2 bases and V 3 bases, and 1 base lay outside the gene matches. The CDR3 totals 14 residues. Germline CDR1 reads WNHNN; CDR2 reads SYGVQD (reference sequence). CDR3 in DNA: TGCGCCAGCAGTGAAGCGGGAACCTACAATGAGCAGTTCTTC. Translating it yields CASSEAGTYNEQFF.

This clonotype was counted at least ten times. This chain uses TRBV28 with TRBJ2-2; D perhaps matches TRBD2 (6 bases). Deletions cut 8 bases from V and 1 base from J, with 17 bases between. The CDR3 loop spans 16 amino acids. In germline, CDR1 is MDHEN, CDR2 SYDVKM. CDR3 sequence: CASLPRTTRNTGELFF. For the CDR3, the DNA is TGTGCCAGCTTGCCTAGGACTACTCGGAACACCGGGGAGCTGTTTTTT.